A selection of T cell receptor beta chains follows, all from one sample in a study of blood T cell repertoires in COVID-19. The data were produced by immunoSEQ multiplex PCR, yet TCRdb's version contains in-frame clones alone and is incomplete. The repertoire holds about 280,000 clones, with 86% as singletons. Sequenced: peripheral blood. These receptor sequences come from a woman aged 30 to 39 with active or convalescent COVID-19. The CDR3 runs from the conserved cysteine through the conserved F or W. D genes are given only for firm matches. Expanded clones get a size class; other rows say once, few or many, or leave the size out.

>TRBD1|once|TRBJ2-5|TRBV5-6
CASSLVQGAGETQYF
TGTGCCAGCAGCTTAGTACAGGGGGCGGGCGAGACCCAGTACTTC
>.|.|TRBJ1-4|TRBV5-1
CASSLAGREKLFF
TGCGCCAGCAGCTTGGCGGGGAGGGAAAAACTGTTTTTT
>TRBD1|few|TRBJ1-1|TRBV27
CASGRLRQGGSTEAFF
TGTGCCAGTGGGAGGCTGCGACAGGGGGGAAGCACTGAAGCTTTCTTT
>.|.|TRBJ2-2|TRBV28
CASSLTPATTGELFF
TGTGCCAGCAGTTTAACGCCAGCGACCACCGGGGAGCTGTTTTTT
>TRBD2|.|TRBJ2-7|TRBV5-1
CASSPGLAGSYEQYF
TGCGCCAGCAGCCCCGGACTAGCGGGGTCCTACGAGCAGTACTTC
>.|.|TRBJ1-6|TRBV19
CASSTTRALGSPLHF
TGTGCCAGTAGTACCACTCGAGCGCTGGGTTCACCCCTCCACTTT
>.|.|TRBJ1-2|TRBV21-1
CASSKKKQSFTNYGYTF
TGTGCCAGCAGCAAAAAGAAACAGTCCTTTACTAACTATGGCTACACCTTC
>.|once|TRBJ2-7|TRBV6-1
CASSESRTAISYEQYF
TGTGCCAGCAGTGAATCGCGGACAGCGATCTCCTACGAGCAGTACTTC
>.|.|TRBJ2-2|TRBV18
CASSPTGNTGELFF
TGTGCCAGCTCACCGACAGGGAACACCGGGGAGCTGTTTTTT
>TRBD1|.|TRBJ1-2|TRBV28
CASSLGQGNYGYTF
TGTGCCAGCAGTCTGGGACAGGGAAACTATGGCTACACCTTC
>TRBD1|.|TRBJ1-4|TRBV7-9
CASSTGQLYEKLFF
TGTGCCAGCAGCACGGGACAGCTATATGAAAAACTGTTTTTT
>.|.|TRBJ1-4|TRBV14
CASSLGGEKLFF
TGTGCCAGCAGCCTCGGGGGGGAAAAACTGTTTTTT
>.|.|TRBJ2-7|TRBV6-1
CASSEGRQLYEQYF
TGTGCCAGCAGTGAAGGGAGACAGCTATACGAGCAGTACTTC
>.|.|TRBJ1-1|TRBV24-1
CATSAPAITEAFF
TGTGCCACCAGTGCCCCAGCGATAACTGAAGCTTTCTTT
>TRBD2|.|TRBJ2-1|TRBV4-3
CASSQDAGGGYNEQFF
TGCGCCAGCAGCCAAGACGCGGGGGGTGGCTACAATGAGCAGTTCTTC
>.|.|TRBJ1-4|TRBV11-2
CASSSHTGYRDEKLFF
TGTGCCAGCAGCTCACATACAGGGTATAGAGATGAAAAACTGTTTTTT
>.|.|TRBJ1-4|TRBV27
CASSLGRNSASGKLFF
TGTGCCAGCAGTTTAGGGAGGAACAGTGCAAGCGGAAAACTGTTTTTT
>TRBD1|.|TRBJ1-2|TRBV2
CASSEWTGSYGYTF
TGTGCCAGCAGTGAATGGACAGGGTCCTATGGCTACACCTTC
>TRBD1|.|TRBJ1-2|TRBV27
CASRKGTGPYGYTF
TGTGCCAGCAGAAAAGGGACAGGGCCTTATGGCTACACCTTC
>.|.|TRBJ1-2|TRBV15
CATSKGGMANYGYTF
TGTGCCACCAGCAAAGGAGGTATGGCTAACTATGGCTACACCTTC
>.|.|TRBJ1-3|TRBV7-2
CASSLGLTSSGNTIYF
TGTGCCAGCAGCTTGGGACTTACGAGCTCTGGAAACACCATATATTTT
>.|.|TRBJ1-5|TRBV7-2
CASSQDRYSNQPQHF
TGTGCCAGCAGCCAGGACAGATATAGCAATCAGCCCCAGCATTTT
>.|.|TRBJ2-5|TRBV6-7
CASSYGRQRGKGTQYF
TGTGCCAGCAGTTACGGCCGACAAAGGGGTAAAGGGACCCAGTACTTC
>.|.|TRBJ1-2|TRBV14
CASSQRRDGYTF
TGTGCCAGCAGCCAACGGAGGGATGGCTACACCTTC
>TRBD1|.|TRBJ2-1|TRBV9
CASSTSDRGDEQFF
TGTGCCAGCAGCACCTCGGACAGGGGGGATGAGCAGTTCTTC
>.|.|TRBJ2-3|TRBV7-2
CASTLRVAGASTDTQYF
TGTGCCAGCACCCTCCGCGTGGCGGGGGCCAGCACAGATACGCAGTATTTT
>.|.|TRBJ1-2|TRBV5-5
CASSLPGSYGYTF
TGTGCCAGCAGCTTGCCGGGAAGCTATGGCTACACCTTC
>TRBD2|.|TRBJ2-3|TRBV7-9
CASSLDGTSVDTQYF
TGTGCCAGCAGCTTAGATGGGACTAGCGTTGATACGCAGTATTTT
>TRBD2|.|TRBJ2-3|TRBV5-1
CASSPPLAGSITDTQYF
TGCGCCAGCAGCCCTCCACTAGCGGGGTCTATCACAGATACGCAGTATTTT
>TRBD1|.|TRBJ2-1|TRBV30
CAWGRTGGKNEQFF
TGTGCCTGGGGAAGGACAGGGGGCAAGAATGAGCAGTTCTTC
>.|once|TRBJ1-3|TRBV6-2/TRBV6-3
CASSYAGPSSGNTIYF
TGTGCCAGCAGTTATGCAGGGCCGAGCTCTGGAAACACCATATATTTT
>.|.|TRBJ1-1|TRBV6-2/TRBV6-3
CASSYSGAGVNEAFF
TGTGCCAGCAGTTACTCGGGGGCAGGGGTGAATGAAGCTTTCTTT
>TRBD1|.|TRBJ1-1|TRBV7-6
CASSLGVGTGGGTEAFF
TGTGCCAGCAGCTTAGGGGTCGGGACAGGCGGGGGCACTGAAGCTTTCTTT
>.|.|TRBJ1-2|TRBV21-1
CASSKSGGFYGYTF
TGTGCCAGCAGCAAATCAGGCGGGTTCTATGGCTACACCTTC
>.|few|TRBJ1-4|TRBV7-2
CASSLQGLGEKLFF
TGTGCCAGCAGCTTACAGGGATTGGGTGAAAAACTGTTTTTT
>TRBD1|.|TRBJ2-1|TRBV18
CASSRGQGSYNEQFF
TGTGCCAGCTCACGAGGACAGGGCTCCTACAATGAGCAGTTCTTC
>TRBD1|.|TRBJ1-1|TRBV11-2
CASSSRTGAMNTEAFF
TGTGCCAGCAGCTCCCGGACAGGGGCTATGAACACTGAAGCTTTCTTT
>TRBD2|.|TRBJ2-1|TRBV30
CAWSVRASGGYNEQFF
TGTGCCTGGAGTGTAAGAGCTAGCGGGGGATACAATGAGCAGTTCTTC
>.|.|TRBJ1-5|TRBV7-8
CASSLAPTGPQHF
TGTGCCAGCAGCTTAGCGCCAACTGGGCCCCAGCATTTT
>.|few|TRBJ1-1|TRBV18
CASSLLEANTEAFF
TGTGCCAGCTCACTCCTCGAGGCTAACACTGAAGCTTTCTTT
>.|.|TRBJ1-1|TRBV9
CASSFTDNTEAFF
TGTGCCAGCAGTTTTACAGACAACACTGAAGCTTTCTTT
>.|.|TRBJ1-5|TRBV20-1
CSARHNQPQHF
TGCAGTGCTAGACACAATCAGCCCCAGCATTTT
>TRBD2|.|TRBJ2-1|TRBV5-4
CASSPPGLAGNEQFF
TGTGCCAGCAGCCCTCCGGGACTAGCTGGAAATGAGCAGTTCTTC
>TRBD2|.|TRBJ2-3|TRBV7-2
CASSLGLLANTDTQYF
TGTGCCAGCAGCTTAGGATTACTAGCGAACACAGATACGCAGTATTTT
>TRBD1|.|TRBJ1-5|TRBV19
CASSIVGTGLQPQHF
TGTGCCAGTAGTATAGTAGGGACAGGGCTCCAGCCCCAGCATTTT
>.|.|TRBJ1-3|TRBV5-1
CASTPGSSGNTIYF
TGCGCCAGTACCCCGGGGAGCTCTGGAAACACCATATATTTT
>.|.|TRBJ1-4|TRBV7-2
CASSSGGASPEKLFF
TGTGCCAGCAGCTCTGGGGGGGCCTCCCCGGAAAAACTGTTTTTT
>.|.|TRBJ1-1|TRBV6-5
CASRTGFGTEAFF
TGTGCCAGCAGGACAGGTTTTGGGACTGAAGCTTTCTTT
>.|.|TRBJ1-6|TRBV7-8
CASSRVSSYNSPLHF
TGTGCCAGCAGCCGAGTCAGCTCCTATAATTCACCCCTCCACTTT
>TRBD2|.|TRBJ2-5|TRBV6-5
CASSDPGGGRETQYF
TGTGCCAGCAGCGATCCGGGCGGGGGGCGAGAGACCCAGTACTTC